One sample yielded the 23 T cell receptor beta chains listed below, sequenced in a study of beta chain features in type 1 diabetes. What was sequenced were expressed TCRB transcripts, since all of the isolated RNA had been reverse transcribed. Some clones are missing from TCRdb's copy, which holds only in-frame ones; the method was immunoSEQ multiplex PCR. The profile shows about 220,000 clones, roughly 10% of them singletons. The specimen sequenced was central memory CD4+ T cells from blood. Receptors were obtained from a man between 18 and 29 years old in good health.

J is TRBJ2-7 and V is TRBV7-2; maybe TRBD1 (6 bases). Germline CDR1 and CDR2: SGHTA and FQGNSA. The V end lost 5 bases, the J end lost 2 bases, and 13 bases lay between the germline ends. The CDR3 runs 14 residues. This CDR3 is CASSVDSLPYEQYF. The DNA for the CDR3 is TGTGCCAGCAGCGTGGACAGCCTCCCCTACGAGCAGTACTTC.

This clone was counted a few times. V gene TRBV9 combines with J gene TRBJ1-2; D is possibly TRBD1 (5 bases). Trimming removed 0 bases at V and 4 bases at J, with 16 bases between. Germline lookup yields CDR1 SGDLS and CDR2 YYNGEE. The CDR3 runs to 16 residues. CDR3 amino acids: CASSVVGGWGTYGYTF. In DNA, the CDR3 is TGTGCCAGCAGCGTAGTTGGAGGCTGGGGGACCTATGGCTACACCTTC.

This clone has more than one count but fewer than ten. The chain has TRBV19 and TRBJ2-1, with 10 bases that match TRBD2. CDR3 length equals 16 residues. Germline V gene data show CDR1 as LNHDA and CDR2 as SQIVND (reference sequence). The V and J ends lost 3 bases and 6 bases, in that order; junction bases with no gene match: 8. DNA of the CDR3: TGTGCCAGTAGTATTCCTCTAGCGGGAGCCCTCAATGAGCAGTTCTTC. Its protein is CASSIPLAGALNEQFF.

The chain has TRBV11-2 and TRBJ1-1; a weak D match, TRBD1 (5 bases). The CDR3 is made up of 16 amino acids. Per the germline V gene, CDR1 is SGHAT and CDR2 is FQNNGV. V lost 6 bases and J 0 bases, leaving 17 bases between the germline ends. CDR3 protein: CASRAYIGGLNTEAFF. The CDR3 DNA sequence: TGTGCCAGCAGAGCTTATATTGGGGGACTGAACACTGAAGCTTTCTTT.

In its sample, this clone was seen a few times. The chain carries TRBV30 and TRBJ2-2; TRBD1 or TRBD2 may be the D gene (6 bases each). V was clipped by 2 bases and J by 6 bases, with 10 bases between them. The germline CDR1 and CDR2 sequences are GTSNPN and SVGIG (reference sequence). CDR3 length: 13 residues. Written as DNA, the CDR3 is TGTGCCTGGAGTCTCGGGGGCCCCGGGGAGCTGTTTTTT. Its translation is CAWSLGGPGELFF.

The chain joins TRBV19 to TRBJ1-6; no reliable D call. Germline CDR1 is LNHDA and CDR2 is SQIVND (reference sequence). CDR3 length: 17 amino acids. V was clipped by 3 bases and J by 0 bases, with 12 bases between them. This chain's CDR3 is CASSMRPSSSYNSPLHF. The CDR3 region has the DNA TGTGCCAGTAGTATGAGACCGTCGAGCTCCTATAATTCACCCCTCCACTTT.

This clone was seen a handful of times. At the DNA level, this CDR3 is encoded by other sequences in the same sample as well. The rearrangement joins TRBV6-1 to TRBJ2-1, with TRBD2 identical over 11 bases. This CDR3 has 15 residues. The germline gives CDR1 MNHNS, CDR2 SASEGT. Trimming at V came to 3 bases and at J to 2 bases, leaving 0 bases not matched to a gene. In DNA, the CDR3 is TGTGCCAGCAGTGATAGCGGGAGGGCCTACAATGAGCAGTTCTTC. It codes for CASSDSGRAYNEQFF.

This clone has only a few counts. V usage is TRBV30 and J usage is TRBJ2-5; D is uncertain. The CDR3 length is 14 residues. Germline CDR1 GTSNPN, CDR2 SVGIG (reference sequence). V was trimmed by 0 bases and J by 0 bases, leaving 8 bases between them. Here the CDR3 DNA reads TGTGCCTGGAGTGTAGGTGGGAACCAAGAGACCCAGTACTTC. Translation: CAWSVGGNQETQYF.

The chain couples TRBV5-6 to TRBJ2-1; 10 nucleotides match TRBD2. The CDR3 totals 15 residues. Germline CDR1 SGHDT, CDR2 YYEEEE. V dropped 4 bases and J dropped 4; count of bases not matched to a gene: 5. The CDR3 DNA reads TGTGCCAGCAGCCTTAGCGGGAGGCAGTACAATGAGCAGTTCTTC. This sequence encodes CASSLSGRQYNEQFF.

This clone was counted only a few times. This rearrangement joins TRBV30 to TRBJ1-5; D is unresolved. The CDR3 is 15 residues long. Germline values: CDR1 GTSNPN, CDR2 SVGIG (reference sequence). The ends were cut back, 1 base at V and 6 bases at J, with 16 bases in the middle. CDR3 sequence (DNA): TGTGCCTGGAGTGCAAGAGCCTCAGCCCCTCAGCCCCAGCATTTT. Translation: CAWSARASAPQPQHF.

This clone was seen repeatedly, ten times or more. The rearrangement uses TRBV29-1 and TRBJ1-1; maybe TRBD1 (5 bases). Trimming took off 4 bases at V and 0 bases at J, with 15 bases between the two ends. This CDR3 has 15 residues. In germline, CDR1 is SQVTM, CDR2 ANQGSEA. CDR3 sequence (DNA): TGCAGCGTTGGACCAGGGTGGGGGATGAACACTGAAGCTTTCTTT. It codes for CSVGPGWGMNTEAFF.

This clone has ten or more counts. Here the CDR3 DNA reads TGCAGCGTTGGAGACACAGATACGCAGTATTTT. It is translated as CSVGDTDTQYF. V and J are TRBV29-1 and TRBJ2-3; the D is unclear. Germline V gene sequence: CDR1 SQVTM, CDR2 ANQGSEA. V lost 4 bases and J lost 2, with 4 bases in between. The CDR3 length is 11 residues.

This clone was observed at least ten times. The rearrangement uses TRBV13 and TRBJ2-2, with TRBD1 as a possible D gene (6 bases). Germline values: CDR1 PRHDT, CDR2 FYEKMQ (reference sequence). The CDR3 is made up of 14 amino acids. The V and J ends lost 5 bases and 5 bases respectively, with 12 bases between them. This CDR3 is CASSPRTVTGELFF. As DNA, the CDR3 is TGTGCCAGCAGCCCAAGGACAGTAACCGGGGAGCTGTTTTTT.

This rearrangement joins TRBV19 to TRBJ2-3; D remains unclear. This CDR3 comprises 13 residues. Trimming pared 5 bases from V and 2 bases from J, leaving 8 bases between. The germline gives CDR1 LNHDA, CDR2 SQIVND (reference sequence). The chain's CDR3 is CASSFEYTDTQYF. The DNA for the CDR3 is TGTGCCAGTAGTTTCGAGTACACAGATACGCAGTATTTT.

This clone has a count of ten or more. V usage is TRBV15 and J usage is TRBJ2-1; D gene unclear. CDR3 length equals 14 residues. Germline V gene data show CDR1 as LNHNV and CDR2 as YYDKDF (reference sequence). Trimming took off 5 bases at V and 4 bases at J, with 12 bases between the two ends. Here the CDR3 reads CATSPGGSYNEQFF. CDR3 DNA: TGTGCCACCAGCCCCGGCGGTAGTTACAATGAGCAGTTCTTC.

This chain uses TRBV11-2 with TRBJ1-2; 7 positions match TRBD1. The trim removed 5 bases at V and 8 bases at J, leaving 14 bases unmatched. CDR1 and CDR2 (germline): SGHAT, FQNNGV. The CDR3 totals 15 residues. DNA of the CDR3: TGTGCCAGCAGCACCCGATTAACAGGGGATGGGGGCTACACCTTC. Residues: CASSTRLTGDGGYTF.

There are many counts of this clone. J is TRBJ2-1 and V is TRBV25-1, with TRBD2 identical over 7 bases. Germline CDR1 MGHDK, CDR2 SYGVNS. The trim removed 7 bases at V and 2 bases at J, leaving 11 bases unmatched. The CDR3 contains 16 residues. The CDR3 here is CASTSMGGSAYNEQFF. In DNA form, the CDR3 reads TGTGCCAGCACCTCAATGGGGGGGAGCGCCTACAATGAGCAGTTCTTC.

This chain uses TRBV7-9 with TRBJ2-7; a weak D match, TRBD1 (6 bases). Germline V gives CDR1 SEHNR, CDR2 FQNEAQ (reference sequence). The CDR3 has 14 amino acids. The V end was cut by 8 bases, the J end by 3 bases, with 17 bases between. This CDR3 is CASASDRPGYEQYF. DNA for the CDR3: TGTGCCAGCGCATCCGACAGGCCAGGCTACGAGCAGTACTTC.

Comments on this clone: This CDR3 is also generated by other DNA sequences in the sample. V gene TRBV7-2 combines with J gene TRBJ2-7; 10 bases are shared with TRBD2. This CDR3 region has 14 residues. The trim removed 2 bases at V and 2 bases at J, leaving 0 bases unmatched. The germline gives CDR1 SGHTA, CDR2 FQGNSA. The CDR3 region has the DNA TGTGCCAGCAGCTTAACTAGCGGGGCCTACGAGCAGTACTTC. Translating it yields CASSLTSGAYEQYF.

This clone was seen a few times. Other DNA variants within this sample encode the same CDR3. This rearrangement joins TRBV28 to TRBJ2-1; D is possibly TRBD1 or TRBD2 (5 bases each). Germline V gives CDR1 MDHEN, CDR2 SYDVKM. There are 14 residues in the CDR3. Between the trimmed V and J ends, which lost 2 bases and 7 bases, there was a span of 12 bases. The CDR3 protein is CASSLPTRGNEQFF. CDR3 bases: TGTGCCAGCAGTTTACCCACTAGGGGTAATGAGCAGTTCTTC.

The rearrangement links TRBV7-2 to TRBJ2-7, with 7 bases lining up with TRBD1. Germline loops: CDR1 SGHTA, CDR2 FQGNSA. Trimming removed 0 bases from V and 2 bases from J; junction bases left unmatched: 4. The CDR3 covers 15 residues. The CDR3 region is CASSLAGQSAYEQYF. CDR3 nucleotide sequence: TGTGCCAGCAGCTTAGCGGGACAGTCTGCCTACGAGCAGTACTTC.

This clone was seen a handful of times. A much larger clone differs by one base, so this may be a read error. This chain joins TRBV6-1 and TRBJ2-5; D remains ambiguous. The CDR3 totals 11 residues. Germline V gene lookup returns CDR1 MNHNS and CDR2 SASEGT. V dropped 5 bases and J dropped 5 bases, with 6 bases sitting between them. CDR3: CASSPHETQYF. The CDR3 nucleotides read TGTGCCAGCAGTCCCCACGAGACCCAGTACTTC.

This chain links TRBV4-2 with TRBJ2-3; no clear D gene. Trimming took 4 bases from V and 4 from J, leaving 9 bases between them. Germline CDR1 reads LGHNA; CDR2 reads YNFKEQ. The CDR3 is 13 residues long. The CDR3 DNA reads TGTGCCAGCAGCCCCGGTGCTTCAGATACGCAGTATTTT. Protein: CASSPGASDTQYF.